Sequencing of this T cell receptor (beta chain) was carried out in a study of beta chain features in type 1 diabetes. Findings and limits, study-wide: Any PCR bias toward short templates would affect both groups alike. Among all four CD4+ subsets, Type 1 diabetes patients had TCRB CDR3s that were moderately but significantly shorter.

Investigators reverse transcribed all isolated RNA, so they sequenced expressed TCRB transcripts. Sequencing of naive, central memory and regulatory T cell samples gave an average of around 3.6 million reads. The data were produced by immunoSEQ multiplex PCR, yet TCRdb's version contains in-frame clones alone and is incomplete. Among under 250,000 clones, about 15% were seen once, and the ten largest hold approximately 0.018%. Sorting that relied on CD45RO/CCR7/CD25/CD127/CD95/CD27 yielded CD4+ naive, central memory, regulatory and stem cell-like memory cells. This clone showed up just a few times. What it binds is not known. The TCR was taken from a man aged 25-45 years with type 1 diabetes. Sequences were obtained from naive CD4+ T cells from blood.

This chain's CDR3 is CASSPSADRANQPQHF. DNA for the CDR3: TGTGCCAGCTCACCTAGTGCGGACAGGGCTAATCAGCCCCAGCATTTT. The rearrangement uses TRBV18 and TRBJ1-5, with 8 bases matching TRBD1. Germline V gene data show CDR1 as KGHSH and CDR2 as LQKENI. CDR3 length equals 16 residues. V lost 3 bases, J lost 4 bases, and 8 bases stayed unmatched.